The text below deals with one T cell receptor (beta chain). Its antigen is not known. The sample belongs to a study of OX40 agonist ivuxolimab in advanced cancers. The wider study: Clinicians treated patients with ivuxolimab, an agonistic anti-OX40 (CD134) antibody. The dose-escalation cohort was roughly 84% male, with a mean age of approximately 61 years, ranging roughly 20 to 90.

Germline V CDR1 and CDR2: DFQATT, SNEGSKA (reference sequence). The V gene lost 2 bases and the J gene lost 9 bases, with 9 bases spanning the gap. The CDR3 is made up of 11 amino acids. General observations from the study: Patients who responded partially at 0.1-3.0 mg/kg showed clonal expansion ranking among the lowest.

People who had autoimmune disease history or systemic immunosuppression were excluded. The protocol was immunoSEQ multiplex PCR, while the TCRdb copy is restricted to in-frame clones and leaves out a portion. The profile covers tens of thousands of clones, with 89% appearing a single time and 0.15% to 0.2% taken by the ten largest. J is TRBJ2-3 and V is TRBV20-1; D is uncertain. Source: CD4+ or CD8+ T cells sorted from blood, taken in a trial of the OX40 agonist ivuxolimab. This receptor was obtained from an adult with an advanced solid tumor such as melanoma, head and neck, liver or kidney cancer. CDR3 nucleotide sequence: TGCAGTGCTAGACGTCAGGCGACGCAGTATTTT. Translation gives CSARRQATQYF.